This TCR beta chain was captured in a study of T-cell reconstitution after alpha-beta-depleted transplantation in children. V shed 2 bases and J 7 bases; nucleotides not matched to a gene: 7. Germline values: CDR1 DFQATT, CDR2 SNEGSKA (reference sequence). The CDR3 is 13 amino acids. Unique molecular identifiers were used in preparing the TCRbeta library. TCRdb re-called the PCR reads with MiXCR, one entry per CDR3 protein. The repertoire consists of approximately 1,000,000 distinct CDR3 sequences, with about 26% occurring once and the leading ten covering over 25%. This TCR derives from a boy under three years old who had a stem cell transplant for SCID, so the T cells may come from the graft donor. This specimen consisted of PBMCs, mostly from graft donor cells, obtained 360 days after TCRalphabeta/CD19-depleted stem cell transplant. V and J are TRBV20-1 and TRBJ2-5, with 7 positions matching TRBD2. CDR3 sequence: CSARQAGEGTQYF. CDR3 DNA: TGCAGTGCTAGACAGGCGGGGGAGGGGACCCAGTACTTC.